The text below deals with one T cell receptor (beta chain). Its matching antigen is unknown. The entry originates in a study of T cell responses to AZD1222 COVID-19 vaccine. Trimming removed 1 base at V and 7 bases at J, with 14 bases between. The CDR3 has 14 residues. CDR1 is SGDLS, CDR2 YYNGEE, per germline. Assay used: immunoSEQ multiplex PCR; TCRdb lists only in-frame clones, some missing. The sample has 200,000 to 250,000 clones, more than 85% seen once; the top ten hold roughly 1%. Study-wide points: Two AZD1222 administrations were followed by greater Spike-specific TCR breadth and depth. A mostly white British donor set with more females was recruited, and clonal diversity was possibly underestimated. Close to half of all spike-specific TCRs reportedly target regions of the variants that are unmutated.

This receptor was taken from an adult in good health. The rearrangement links TRBV9 to TRBJ1-1; D is perhaps TRBD1 (5 bases). This specimen consisted of peripheral blood, obtained on day 0 of MenACWY control vaccination. The CDR3 bases are TGTGCCAGCAGCGTAAGTGCTCTTGGGGGTGAAGCTTTCTTT. Its protein product is CASSVSALGGEAFF.